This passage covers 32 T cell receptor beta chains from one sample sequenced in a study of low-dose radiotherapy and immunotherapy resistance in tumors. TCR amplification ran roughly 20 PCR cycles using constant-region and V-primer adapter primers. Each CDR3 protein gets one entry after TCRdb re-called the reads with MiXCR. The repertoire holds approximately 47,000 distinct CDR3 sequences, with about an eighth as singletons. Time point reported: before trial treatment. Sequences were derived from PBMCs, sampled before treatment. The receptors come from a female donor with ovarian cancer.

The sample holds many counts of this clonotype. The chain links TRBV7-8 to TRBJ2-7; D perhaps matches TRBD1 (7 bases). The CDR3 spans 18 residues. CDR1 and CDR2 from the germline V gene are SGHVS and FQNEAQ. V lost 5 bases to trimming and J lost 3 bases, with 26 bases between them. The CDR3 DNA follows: TGTGCCAGCAGCCAGCCCCCAAAGAAGACAGGGACTGTCTACGAGCAGTACTTC. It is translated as CASSQPPKKTGTVYEQYF.

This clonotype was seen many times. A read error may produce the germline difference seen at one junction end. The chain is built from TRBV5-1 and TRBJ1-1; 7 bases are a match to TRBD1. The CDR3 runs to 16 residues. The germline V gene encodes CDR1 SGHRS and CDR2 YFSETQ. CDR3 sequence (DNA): TGTGCCAGCAGCTCGACAGGGACCAGGGTGAGCACTGAAGCTTTCTTT. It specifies CASSSTGTRVSTEAFF.

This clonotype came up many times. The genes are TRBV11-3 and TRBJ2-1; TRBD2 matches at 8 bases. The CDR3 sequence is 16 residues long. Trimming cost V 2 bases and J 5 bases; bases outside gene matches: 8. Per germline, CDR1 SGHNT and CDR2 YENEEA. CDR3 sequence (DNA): TGTGCCAGCAGCTTATCGGGCGGGAGGTTCGACAATGAGCAGTTCTTC. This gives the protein CASSLSGGRFDNEQFF.

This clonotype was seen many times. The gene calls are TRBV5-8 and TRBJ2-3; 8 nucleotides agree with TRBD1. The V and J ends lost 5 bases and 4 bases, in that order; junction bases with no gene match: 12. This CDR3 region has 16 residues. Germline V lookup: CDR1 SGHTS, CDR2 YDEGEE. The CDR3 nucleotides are TGTGCCAGCAGTTCCACCGGACAGGGACAGGCAGATACGCAGTATTTT. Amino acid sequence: CASSSTGQGQADTQYF.

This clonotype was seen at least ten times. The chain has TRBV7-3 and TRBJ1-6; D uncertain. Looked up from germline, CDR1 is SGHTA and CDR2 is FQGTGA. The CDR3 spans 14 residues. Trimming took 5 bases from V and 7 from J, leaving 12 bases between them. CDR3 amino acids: CASSADGRNSPLHF. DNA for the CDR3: TGTGCCAGCAGCGCGGACGGTCGCAATTCACCCCTCCACTTT.

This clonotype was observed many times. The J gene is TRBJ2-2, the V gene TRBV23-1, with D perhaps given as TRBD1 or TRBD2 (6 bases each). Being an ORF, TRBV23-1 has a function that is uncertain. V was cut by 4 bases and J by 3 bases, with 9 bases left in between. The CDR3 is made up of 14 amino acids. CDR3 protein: CASSLRGHTGELFF. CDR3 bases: TGCGCCAGCAGTCTCCGGGGGCACACCGGGGAGCTGTTTTTT.

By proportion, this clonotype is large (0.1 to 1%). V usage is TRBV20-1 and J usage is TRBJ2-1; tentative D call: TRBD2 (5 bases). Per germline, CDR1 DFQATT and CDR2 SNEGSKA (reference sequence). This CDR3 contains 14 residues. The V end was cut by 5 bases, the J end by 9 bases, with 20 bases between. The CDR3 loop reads CSAEPPMNAGEQFF. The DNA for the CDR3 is TGCAGTGCTGAACCTCCGATGAACGCGGGTGAGCAGTTCTTC.

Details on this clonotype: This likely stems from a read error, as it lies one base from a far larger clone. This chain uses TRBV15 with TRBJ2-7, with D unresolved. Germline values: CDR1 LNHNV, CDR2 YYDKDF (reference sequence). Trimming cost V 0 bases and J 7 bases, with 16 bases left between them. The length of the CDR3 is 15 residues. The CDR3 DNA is TGTGCCACCAGCAGAGACCGAAGTACATACAATGAGCAGTACTTC. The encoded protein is CATSRDRSTYNEQYF.

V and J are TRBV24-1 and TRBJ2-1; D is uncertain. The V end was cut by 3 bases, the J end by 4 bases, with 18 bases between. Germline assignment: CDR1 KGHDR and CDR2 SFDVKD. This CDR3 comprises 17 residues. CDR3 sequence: CATSDPGPGLTYNEQFF. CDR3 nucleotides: TGTGCCACCAGTGATCCCGGTCCCGGGCTGACTTACAATGAGCAGTTCTTC.

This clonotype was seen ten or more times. CDR3 nucleotide sequence: TGCGCCAGCAGCCAAGGGAGGCAGGCCCTAATCTACAATGAGCAGTTCTTC. Translating it yields CASSQGRQALIYNEQFF. The chain uses TRBV4-1 and TRBJ2-1; D is perhaps TRBD2 (5 bases). The V end lost 1 base, the J end lost 3 bases, and 16 bases lay between the germline ends. CDR3 length: 17 residues. Germline CDR1 reads MGHRA; CDR2 reads YSYEKL.

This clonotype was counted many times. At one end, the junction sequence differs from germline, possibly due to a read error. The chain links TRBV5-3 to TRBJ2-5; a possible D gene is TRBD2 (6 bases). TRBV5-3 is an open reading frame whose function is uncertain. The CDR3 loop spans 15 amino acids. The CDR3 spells CASSLEGRGQETQYF. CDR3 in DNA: TGTGCCAGCAGCTTGGAGGGACGCGGACAAGAGACCCAGTACTTC.

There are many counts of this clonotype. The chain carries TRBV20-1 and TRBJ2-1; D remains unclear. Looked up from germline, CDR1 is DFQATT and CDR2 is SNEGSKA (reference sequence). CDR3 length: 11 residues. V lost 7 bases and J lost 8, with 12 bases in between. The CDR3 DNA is TGCAGTGTAATCATTAGGGATGAGCAGTTCTTC. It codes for CSVIIRDEQFF.

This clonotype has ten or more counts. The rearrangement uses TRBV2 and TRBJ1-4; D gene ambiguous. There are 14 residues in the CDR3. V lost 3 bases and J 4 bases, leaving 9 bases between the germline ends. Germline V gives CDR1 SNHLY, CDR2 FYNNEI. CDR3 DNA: TGTGCCAGCAGTGAGGGCCGGCGTAATGAAAAACTGTTTTTT. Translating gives CASSEGRRNEKLFF. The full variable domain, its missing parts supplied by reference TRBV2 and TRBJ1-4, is EPEVTQTPSHQVTQMGQEVILRCVPISNHLYFYWYRQILGQKVEFLVSFYNNEISEKSEIFDDQFSVERPDGSNFTLKIRSTKLEDSAMYFCASSEGRRNEKLFFGSGTQLSVL.

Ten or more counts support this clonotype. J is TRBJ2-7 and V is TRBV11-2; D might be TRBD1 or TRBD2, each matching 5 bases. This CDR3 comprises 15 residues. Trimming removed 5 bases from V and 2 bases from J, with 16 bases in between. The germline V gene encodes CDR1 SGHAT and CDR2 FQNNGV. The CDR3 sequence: CASSVLPGDPYEQYF. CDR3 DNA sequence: TGTGCCAGCAGCGTACTACCCGGGGACCCCTACGAGCAGTACTTC. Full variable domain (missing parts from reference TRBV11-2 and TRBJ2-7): EAGVAQSPRYKIIEKRQSVAFWCNPISGHATLYWYQQILGQGPKLLIQFQNNGVVDDSQLPKDRFSAERLKGVDSTLKIQPAKLEDSAVYLCASSVLPGDPYEQYFGPGTRLTVT.

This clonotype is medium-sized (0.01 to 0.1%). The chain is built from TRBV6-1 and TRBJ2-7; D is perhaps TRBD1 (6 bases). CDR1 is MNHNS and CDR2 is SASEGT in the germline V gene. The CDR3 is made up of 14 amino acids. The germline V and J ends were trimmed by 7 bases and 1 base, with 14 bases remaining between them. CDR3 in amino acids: CASMPEGQSYEQYF. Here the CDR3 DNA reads TGTGCCAGCATGCCCGAAGGACAGTCCTACGAGCAGTACTTC.

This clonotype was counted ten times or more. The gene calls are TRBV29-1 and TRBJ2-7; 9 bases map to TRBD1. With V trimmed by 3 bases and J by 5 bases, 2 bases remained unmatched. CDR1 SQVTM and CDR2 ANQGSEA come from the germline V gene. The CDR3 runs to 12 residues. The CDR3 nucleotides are TGCAGCGTTGAGGGGACAGGGAACGAGCAGTACTTC. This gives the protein CSVEGTGNEQYF.

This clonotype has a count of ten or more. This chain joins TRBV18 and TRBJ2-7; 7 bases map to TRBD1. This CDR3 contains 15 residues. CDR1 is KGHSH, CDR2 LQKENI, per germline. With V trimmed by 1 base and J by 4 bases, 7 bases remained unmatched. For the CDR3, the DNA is TGTGCCAGCTCACCACAGACAGGGACGTGGTACGAGCAGTACTTC. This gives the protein CASSPQTGTWYEQYF.

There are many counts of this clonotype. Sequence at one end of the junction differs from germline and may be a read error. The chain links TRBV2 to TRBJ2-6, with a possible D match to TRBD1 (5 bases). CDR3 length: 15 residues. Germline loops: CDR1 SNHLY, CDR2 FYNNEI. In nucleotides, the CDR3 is TGTGCCAGCAGCGAAGGGGTCCTGGGGGCCAACGTCCTGACTTTC. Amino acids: CASSEGVLGANVLTF.

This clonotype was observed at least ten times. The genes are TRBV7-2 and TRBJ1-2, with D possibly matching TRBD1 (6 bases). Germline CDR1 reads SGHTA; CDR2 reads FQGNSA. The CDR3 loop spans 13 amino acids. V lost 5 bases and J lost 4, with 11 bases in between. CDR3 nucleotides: TGTGCCAGCAGCCGAGGGGGGGGCTATGGCTACACCTTC. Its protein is CASSRGGGYGYTF.

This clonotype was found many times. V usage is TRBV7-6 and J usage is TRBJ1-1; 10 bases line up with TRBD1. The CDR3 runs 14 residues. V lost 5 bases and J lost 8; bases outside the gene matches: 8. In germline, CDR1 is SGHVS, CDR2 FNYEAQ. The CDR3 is CASSIGDRGNEAFF. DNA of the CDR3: TGTGCCAGCAGCATCGGGGACAGGGGCAACGAAGCTTTCTTT.

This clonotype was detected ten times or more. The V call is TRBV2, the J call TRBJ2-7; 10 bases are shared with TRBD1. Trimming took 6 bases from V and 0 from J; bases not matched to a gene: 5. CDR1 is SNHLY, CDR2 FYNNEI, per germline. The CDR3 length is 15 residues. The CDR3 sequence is CASSQDRGSSYEQYF. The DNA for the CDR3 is TGTGCCAGCAGCCAGGACAGGGGGAGCTCCTACGAGCAGTACTTC.

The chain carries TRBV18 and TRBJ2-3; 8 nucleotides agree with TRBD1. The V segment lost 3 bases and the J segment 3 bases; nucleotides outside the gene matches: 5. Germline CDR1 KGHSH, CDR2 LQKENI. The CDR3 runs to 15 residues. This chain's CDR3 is CASSPSGGWTDTQYF. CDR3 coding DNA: TGTGCCAGCTCACCCTCAGGGGGCTGGACAGATACGCAGTATTTT.

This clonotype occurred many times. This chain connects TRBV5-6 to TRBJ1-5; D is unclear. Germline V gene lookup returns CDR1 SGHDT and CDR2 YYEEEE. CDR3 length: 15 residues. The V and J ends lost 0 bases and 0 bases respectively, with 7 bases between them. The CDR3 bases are TGTGCCAGCAGCTTGGGTGGGTTTAGCAATCAGCCCCAGCATTTT. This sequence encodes CASSLGGFSNQPQHF.

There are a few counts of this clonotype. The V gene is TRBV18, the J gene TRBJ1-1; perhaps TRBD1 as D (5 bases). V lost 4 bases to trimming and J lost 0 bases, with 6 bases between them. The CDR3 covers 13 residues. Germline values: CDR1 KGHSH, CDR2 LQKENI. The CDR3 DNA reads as TGTGCCAGCTCACTGACAGTGAACACTGAAGCTTTCTTT. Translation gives CASSLTVNTEAFF.

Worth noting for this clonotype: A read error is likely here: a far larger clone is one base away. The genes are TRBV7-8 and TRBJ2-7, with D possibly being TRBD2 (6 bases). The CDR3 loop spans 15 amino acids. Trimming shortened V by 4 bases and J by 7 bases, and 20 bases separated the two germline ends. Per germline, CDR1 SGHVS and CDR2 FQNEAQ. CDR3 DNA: TGTGCCAGCAGCTCCCGGGACTTCATCCTCTCTGAGCAGTACTTC. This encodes CASSSRDFILSEQYF.

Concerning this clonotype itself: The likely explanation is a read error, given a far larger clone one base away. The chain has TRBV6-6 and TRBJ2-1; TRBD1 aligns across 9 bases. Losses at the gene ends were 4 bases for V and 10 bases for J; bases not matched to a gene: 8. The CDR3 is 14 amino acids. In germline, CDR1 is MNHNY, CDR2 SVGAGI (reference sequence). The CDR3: CASSLGTGSDEQFF. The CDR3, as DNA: TGTGCCAGCAGTTTGGGGACAGGGAGCGACGAGCAGTTCTTC.

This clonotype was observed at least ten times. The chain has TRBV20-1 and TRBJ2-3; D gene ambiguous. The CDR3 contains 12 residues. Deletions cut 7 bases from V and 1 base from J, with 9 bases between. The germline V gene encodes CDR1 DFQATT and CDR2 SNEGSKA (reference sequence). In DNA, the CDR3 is TGCAGTGTCGAGAAAGGCACAGATACGCAGTATTTT. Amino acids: CSVEKGTDTQYF.

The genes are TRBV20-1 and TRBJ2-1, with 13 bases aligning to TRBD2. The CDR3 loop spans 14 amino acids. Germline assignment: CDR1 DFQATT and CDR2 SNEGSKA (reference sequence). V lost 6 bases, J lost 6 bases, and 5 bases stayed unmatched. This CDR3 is CSAILAGGLNEQFF. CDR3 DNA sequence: TGCAGTGCAATACTAGCGGGGGGGCTCAATGAGCAGTTCTTC.

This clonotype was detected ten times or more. The CDR3 DNA follows: TGTGCCAGTCATTGGGCCCCGAGCACCGGGGAGCTGTTTTTT. Encoded protein: CASHWAPSTGELFF. The chain recombines TRBV28 with TRBJ2-2; the D is unclear. There are 14 residues in the CDR3. Germline loops: CDR1 MDHEN, CDR2 SYDVKM. With 9 bases removed from V and 4 bases from J, the gap between germline ends came to 15 bases.

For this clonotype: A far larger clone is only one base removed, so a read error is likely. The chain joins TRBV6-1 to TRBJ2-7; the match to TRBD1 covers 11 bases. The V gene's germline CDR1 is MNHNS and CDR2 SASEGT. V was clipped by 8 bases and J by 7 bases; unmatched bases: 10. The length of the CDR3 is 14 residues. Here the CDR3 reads CASSGTGGHNEQYF. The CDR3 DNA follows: TGTGCCAGCTCCGGGACAGGGGGGCACAATGAGCAGTACTTC.

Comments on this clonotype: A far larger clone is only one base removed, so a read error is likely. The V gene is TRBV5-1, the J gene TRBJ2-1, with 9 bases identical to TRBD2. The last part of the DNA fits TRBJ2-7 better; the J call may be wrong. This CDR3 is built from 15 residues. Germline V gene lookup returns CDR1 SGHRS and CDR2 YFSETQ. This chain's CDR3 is CASSPSGLASPEQYF. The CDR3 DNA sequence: TGCGCCAGCAGCCCTTCGGGACTAGCCAGCCCCGAGCAGTACTTC.

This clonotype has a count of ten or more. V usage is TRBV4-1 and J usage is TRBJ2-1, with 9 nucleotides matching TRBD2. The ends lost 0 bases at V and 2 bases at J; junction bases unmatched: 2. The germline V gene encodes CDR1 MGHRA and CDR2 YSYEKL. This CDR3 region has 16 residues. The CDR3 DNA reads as TGCGCCAGCAGCCAAGATGGCGGGAGGGCCTACAATGAGCAGTTCTTC. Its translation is CASSQDGGRAYNEQFF.